The 26 T cell receptor beta chains reported below all come from one sample, sequenced in a study of beta chain features in type 1 diabetes. The authors reverse transcribed all of the isolated RNA, so sequencing captured expressed TCRB transcripts. Repertoires were generated with immunoSEQ multiplex PCR, while TCRdb's copy carries only in-frame clones and drops some. The repertoire holds 60,000 or so clones, with roughly 60% as singletons. Sequenced sample: Tregs from blood. These receptors originate from a woman younger than 35 in good health.

This clone was picked up a small number of times. The V gene is TRBV9, the J gene TRBJ2-2, with D hard to call. Germline V lookup: CDR1 SGDLS, CDR2 YYNGEE. The germline V and J ends were trimmed by 0 bases and 7 bases, with 10 bases remaining between them. This CDR3 spans 14 amino acids. CDR3 sequence: CASSVATNGGELFF. The CDR3 DNA follows: TGTGCCAGCAGCGTAGCTACGAATGGCGGGGAGCTGTTTTTT.

This clone occurred once. The J gene is TRBJ2-1, the V gene TRBV18, with D hard to call. Between the trimmed V and J ends, which lost 1 base and 5 bases, there was a span of 12 bases. Per the germline V gene, CDR1 is KGHSH and CDR2 is LQKENI. The CDR3 covers 15 residues. The CDR3 nucleotides read TGTGCCAGCTCACCACGTGACGGGTCTGACAATGAGCAGTTCTTC. Translating gives CASSPRDGSDNEQFF.

The chain carries TRBV7-9 and TRBJ1-2, with D maybe TRBD1 (5 bases). Per the germline V gene, CDR1 is SEHNR and CDR2 is FQNEAQ (reference sequence). CDR3 size: 15 residues. Trimming left V 4 bases short and J 1 base short, with 13 bases between. The DNA of the CDR3 is TGTGCCAGCAGCTCTTCCCGGGACTTTAACTATGGCTACACCTTC. Translation gives CASSSSRDFNYGYTF. Full variable domain (remainder filled in from reference TRBV7-9 and TRBJ1-2): DTGVSQNPRHKITKRGQNVTFRCDPISEHNRLYWYRQTLGQGPEFLTYFQNEAQLEKSRLLSDRFSAERPKGSFSTLEIQRTEQGDSAMYLCASSSSRDFNYGYTFGSGTRLTVV.

This clone was seen a single time. The chain employs TRBV10-1 and TRBJ2-5, with D possibly matching TRBD1 (6 bases). Germline assignment: CDR1 WNHNN and CDR2 SYGVQD (reference sequence). Trimming shortened V by 6 bases and J by 5 bases, and 13 bases separated the two germline ends. The CDR3 consists of 13 residues. CDR3 DNA: TGCGCCAGCAGCTCTACTCAGGGGGAGACCCAGTACTTC. Its protein is CASSSTQGETQYF.

V gene TRBV6-1 combines with J gene TRBJ1-5; maybe TRBD1 (6 bases). The CDR3 runs to 12 residues. In germline, CDR1 is MNHNS, CDR2 SASEGT. The V and J ends lost 7 bases and 6 bases respectively, with 10 bases between them. The CDR3 spells CASKGVAQPQHF. The CDR3 DNA reads as TGTGCCAGCAAGGGGGTAGCTCAGCCCCAGCATTTT.

The chain couples TRBV4-1 to TRBJ2-2; D gene uncertain. The ends were cut back, 5 bases at V and 8 bases at J, with 18 bases in the middle. The CDR3 length is 15 residues. CDR1 MGHRA and CDR2 YSYEKL come from the germline V gene. CDR3 amino acids: CASSSLSVASGELFF. DNA for the CDR3: TGCGCCAGCAGCTCTCTTAGTGTCGCTTCGGGGGAGCTGTTTTTT.

This clone was detected only a few times. J is TRBJ2-3 and V is TRBV7-2, with TRBD2 identical over 13 bases. Looked up from germline, CDR1 is SGHTA and CDR2 is FQGNSA. The trim removed 3 bases at V and 5 bases at J, leaving 2 bases unmatched. The CDR3 is 15 residues long. CDR3 bases: TGTGCCAGCAGCTTTGGACTAGCGGGGGTAGATACGCAGTATTTT. It translates to CASSFGLAGVDTQYF.

This clone was observed a few times. V gene TRBV11-2 combines with J gene TRBJ1-2, with D tentatively TRBD1 (6 bases). Germline CDR1 SGHAT, CDR2 FQNNGV. CDR3 length: 16 amino acids. V dropped 0 bases and J dropped 8 bases, with 19 bases sitting between them. In DNA form, the CDR3 reads TGTGCCAGCAGCTTAGATCTCGGTAACAGGGAGAGGGGCTACACCTTC. It translates to CASSLDLGNRERGYTF. Variable domain in full (rest from reference TRBV11-2 and TRBJ1-2): EAGVAQSPRYKIIEKRQSVAFWCNPISGHATLYWYQQILGQGPKLLIQFQNNGVVDDSQLPKDRFSAERLKGVDSTLKIQPAKLEDSAVYLCASSLDLGNRERGYTFGSGTRLTVV.

The gene calls are TRBV7-9 and TRBJ2-1; D is unclear. Germline assignment: CDR1 SEHNR and CDR2 FQNEAQ (reference sequence). The V end was cut by 5 bases, the J end by 9 bases, with 11 bases between. The CDR3 has 12 residues. The CDR3 DNA reads as TGTGCCAGCAGCCTTACTAATTCTGAGCAGTTCTTC. This codes for CASSLTNSEQFF.

This clone showed up just once. The V call is TRBV7-2, the J call TRBJ2-1, with TRBD1 as a possible D gene (5 bases). Deletions cut 4 bases from V and 8 bases from J, with 9 bases between. The CDR3 is 12 amino acids. The germline CDR1 and CDR2 sequences are SGHTA and FQGNSA. The CDR3, as DNA: TGTGCCAGCAGCTCCGACAGCTATGAGCAGTTCTTC. This codes for CASSSDSYEQFF.

In its sample, this clone was seen a few times. The CDR3 protein is CAIRGTANTEAFF. The CDR3, as DNA: TGTGCCATCAGAGGGACAGCGAACACTGAAGCTTTCTTT. The chain recombines TRBV10-3 with TRBJ1-1; 7 positions match TRBD1. This CDR3 is 13 amino acids long. V shed 6 bases and J 1 base; nucleotides not matched to a gene: 2. CDR1 is ENHRY, CDR2 SYGVKD, per germline.

This clone was detected only a few times. The V call is TRBV29-1, the J call TRBJ1-1; the D is unclear. V dropped 7 bases and J dropped 0 bases, with 12 bases sitting between them. The length of the CDR3 is 13 residues. CDR1 is SQVTM, CDR2 ANQGSEA, per germline. CDR3 sequence: CSAGRAMNTEAFF. The CDR3 DNA reads TGCAGCGCCGGGCGGGCAATGAACACTGAAGCTTTCTTT. The full variable domain, with the rest looked up from reference TRBV29-1 and TRBJ1-1, is SAVISQKPSRDICQRGTSLTIQCQVDSQVTMMFWYRQQPGQSLTLIATANQGSEATYESGFVIDKFPISRPNLTFSTLTVSNMSPEDSSIYLCSAGRAMNTEAFFGQGTRLTVV.

The chain employs TRBV30 and TRBJ1-1; 10 bases are shared with TRBD1. This CDR3 has 14 residues. CDR1 is GTSNPN, CDR2 SVGIG, per germline (reference sequence). V lost 2 bases and J lost 3; bases outside the gene matches: 3. CDR3 sequence reads: CAWSRDRGHTEAFF. CDR3 nucleotide sequence: TGTGCCTGGAGTCGGGACAGGGGCCACACTGAAGCTTTCTTT.

This clone was detected only a few times. V gene TRBV29-1 combines with J gene TRBJ2-5; D possibly corresponds to TRBD1 (5 bases). CDR1 and CDR2 (germline): SQVTM, ANQGSEA. The CDR3 has 14 amino acids. Trimming pared 8 bases from V and 3 bases from J, leaving 19 bases between. In nucleotides, the CDR3 is TGCAGCTTTTCCCCAAGGGGTTCGAAAGAGACCCAGTACTTC. This translates into CSFSPRGSKETQYF.

This clone turned up a few times. The chain has TRBV19 and TRBJ1-1, with 12 bases that match TRBD1. In germline, CDR1 is LNHDA, CDR2 SQIVND (reference sequence). The trim removed 5 bases at V and 6 bases at J, leaving 10 bases unmatched. The CDR3 length is 16 residues. CDR3 region: CASSVSGTGGMSEAFF. The DNA for the CDR3 is TGTGCCAGTAGTGTTTCCGGGACAGGGGGCATGTCTGAAGCTTTCTTT.

The CDR3 DNA reads TGCGCCAGCAGCCCACAGGTTCACAATGAGCAGTTCTTC. Protein: CASSPQVHNEQFF. The rearrangement links TRBV5-1 to TRBJ2-1, with D possibly matching TRBD1 (5 bases). The CDR3 is made up of 13 amino acids. V gave up 4 bases and J gave up 5 bases, with 10 bases separating them. Germline loops: CDR1 SGHRS, CDR2 YFSETQ.

This chain links TRBV9 with TRBJ1-4; possibly TRBD1 for D (6 bases). The CDR3 sequence is 16 residues long. Germline V gives CDR1 SGDLS, CDR2 YYNGEE. V lost 4 bases to trimming and J lost 4 bases, with 17 bases between them. CDR3 nucleotide sequence: TGTGCCAGCAGCCAAAGAGGACAGCCCTTTAATGAAAAACTGTTTTTT. It translates to CASSQRGQPFNEKLFF.

This sequence joins TRBV7-2 and TRBJ2-2; 8 nucleotides align to TRBD2. The germline CDR1 and CDR2 sequences are SGHTA and FQGNSA. V trimming: 4 bases; J trimming: 7 bases; junction bases outside the gene matches: 5. The CDR3 sequence is 14 residues long. The CDR3 is CASSSTRGGGELFF. The CDR3 DNA reads TGTGCCAGCAGCTCAACTCGGGGGGGCGGGGAGCTGTTTTTT.

The CDR3 region has the DNA TGTGCCAGCAGCGCGCTGGGACAGGCCTACAATGAGCAGTTCTTC. Translated: CASSALGQAYNEQFF. V gene TRBV2 combines with J gene TRBJ2-1, with TRBD1 matching over 8 bases. The CDR3 runs 15 residues. Looked up from germline, CDR1 is SNHLY and CDR2 is FYNNEI. After removal of 6 bases from V and 2 bases from J, the junction contained 6 bases not matched to a gene.

The sample holds a few counts of this clone. The rearrangement uses TRBV5-1 and TRBJ2-3, with TRBD2 identical over 10 bases. The CDR3 has 17 amino acids. J was trimmed by 2 bases and V by 1 base; bases with no gene match: 7. Per germline, CDR1 SGHRS and CDR2 YFSETQ. CDR3 residues: CASSLSAGGAYTDTQYF. CDR3 in DNA: TGCGCCAGCAGCTTGTCAGCGGGGGGGGCCTACACAGATACGCAGTATTTT.

The V gene is TRBV5-1, the J gene TRBJ2-3; 8 nucleotides align to TRBD2. V was clipped by 4 bases and J by 4 bases; unmatched bases: 11. The CDR3 is 16 amino acids. Per the germline V gene, CDR1 is SGHRS and CDR2 is YFSETQ. The CDR3 bases are TGCGCCAGCAGCCGGGAGTTGGCGGGAGGCTCAGATACGCAGTATTTT. This gives the protein CASSRELAGGSDTQYF. The full variable domain, rest sourced from reference TRBV5-1 and TRBJ2-3, is KAGVTQTPRYLIKTRGQQVTLSCSPISGHRSVSWYQQTPGQGLQFLFEYFSETQRNKGNFPGRFSGRQFSNSRSEMNVSTLELGDSALYLCASSRELAGGSDTQYFGPGTRLTVL.

This sequence joins TRBV6-1 and TRBJ2-2, with 7 bases aligning to TRBD2. The CDR3 is 13 amino acids. Germline V gene sequence: CDR1 MNHNS, CDR2 SASEGT. V trimming: 3 bases; J trimming: 7 bases; junction bases outside the gene matches: 2. The CDR3 coding sequence is TGTGCCAGCAGTGATGGGGGGGGCGGGGAGCTGTTTTTT. It specifies CASSDGGGGELFF.

In its sample, this clone was seen a few times. The J gene is TRBJ1-2, the V gene TRBV10-3, with 7 bases aligning to TRBD1. Per the germline V gene, CDR1 is ENHRY and CDR2 is SYGVKD. The CDR3 length is 13 residues. V was pared by 7 bases and J by 2 bases, with 4 bases of the junction left unmatched. The CDR3 sequence: CAIKTGQNYGYTF. DNA for the CDR3: TGTGCCATCAAAACGGGACAGAACTATGGCTACACCTTC.

The gene calls are TRBV27 and TRBJ2-2, with D tentatively TRBD2 (5 bases). The CDR3 loop spans 13 amino acids. Germline values: CDR1 MNHEY, CDR2 SMNVEV (reference sequence). Trimming left V 11 bases short and J 5 bases short, with 15 bases between. CDR3 nucleotides: TGTGCCGGCACCCGAGGGCTTACCGGGGAGCTGTTTTTT. This translates into CAGTRGLTGELFF.

The J gene is TRBJ2-5, the V gene TRBV6-1; D not resolved. The CDR3 spans 13 residues. Trimming took 2 bases from V and 4 from J, leaving 8 bases between them. Germline assignment: CDR1 MNHNS and CDR2 SASEGT. CDR3: CASSETGAETQYF. The CDR3 DNA follows: TGTGCCAGCAGTGAAACTGGAGCAGAGACCCAGTACTTC.

This clone was counted a few times. V and J are TRBV2 and TRBJ1-1; D gene uncertain. The CDR3 runs 13 residues. The germline gives CDR1 SNHLY, CDR2 FYNNEI. The V end lost 4 bases, the J end lost 0 bases, and 6 bases lay between the germline ends. Written as DNA, the CDR3 is TGTGCCAGCAGTGTAGAGTTGAACACTGAAGCTTTCTTT. As protein: CASSVELNTEAFF.